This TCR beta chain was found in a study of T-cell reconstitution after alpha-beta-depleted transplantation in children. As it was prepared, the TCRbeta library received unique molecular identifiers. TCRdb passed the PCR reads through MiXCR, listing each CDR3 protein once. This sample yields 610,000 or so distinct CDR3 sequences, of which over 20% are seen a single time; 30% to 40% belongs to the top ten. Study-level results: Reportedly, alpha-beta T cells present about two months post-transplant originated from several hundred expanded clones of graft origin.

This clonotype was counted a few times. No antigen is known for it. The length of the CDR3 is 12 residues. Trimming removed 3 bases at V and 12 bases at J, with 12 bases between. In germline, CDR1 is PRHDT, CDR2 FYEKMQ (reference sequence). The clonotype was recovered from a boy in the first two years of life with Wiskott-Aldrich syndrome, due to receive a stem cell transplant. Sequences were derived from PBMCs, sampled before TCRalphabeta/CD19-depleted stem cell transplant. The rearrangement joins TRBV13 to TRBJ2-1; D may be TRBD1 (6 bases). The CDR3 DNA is TGTGCCAGCAGCTTTGGGTCGACAGGGCAGTTCTTC. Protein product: CASSFGSTGQFF. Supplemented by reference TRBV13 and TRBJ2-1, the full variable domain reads AAGVIQSPRHLIKEKRETATLKCYPIPRHDTVYWYQQGPGQDPQFLISFYEKMQSDKGSIPDRFSAQQFSDYHSELNMSSLELGDSALYFCASSFGSTGQFFGPGTRLTVL.